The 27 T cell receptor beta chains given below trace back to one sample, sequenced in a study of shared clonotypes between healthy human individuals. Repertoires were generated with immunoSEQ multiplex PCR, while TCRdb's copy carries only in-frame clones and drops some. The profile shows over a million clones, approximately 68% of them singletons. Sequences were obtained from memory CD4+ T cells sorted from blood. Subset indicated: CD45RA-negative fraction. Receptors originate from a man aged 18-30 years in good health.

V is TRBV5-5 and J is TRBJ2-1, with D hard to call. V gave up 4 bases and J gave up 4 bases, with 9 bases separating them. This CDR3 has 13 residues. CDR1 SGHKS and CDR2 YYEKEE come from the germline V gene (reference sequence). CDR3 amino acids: CASSDSHYNEQFF. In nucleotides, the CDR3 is TGTGCCAGCAGCGACTCCCATTACAATGAGCAGTTCTTC. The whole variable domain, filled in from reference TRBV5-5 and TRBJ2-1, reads DAGVTQSPTHLIKTRGQQVTLRCSPISGHKSVSWYQQVLGQGPQFIFQYYEKEERGRGNFPDRFSARQFPNYSSELNVNALLLGDSALYLCASSDSHYNEQFFGPGTRLTVL.

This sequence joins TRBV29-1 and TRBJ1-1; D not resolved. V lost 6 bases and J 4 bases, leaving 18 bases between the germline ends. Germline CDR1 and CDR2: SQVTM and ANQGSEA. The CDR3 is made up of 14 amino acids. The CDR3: CSVRLADTSTEAFF. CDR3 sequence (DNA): TGCAGCGTCCGATTGGCCGACACATCCACTGAAGCTTTCTTT.

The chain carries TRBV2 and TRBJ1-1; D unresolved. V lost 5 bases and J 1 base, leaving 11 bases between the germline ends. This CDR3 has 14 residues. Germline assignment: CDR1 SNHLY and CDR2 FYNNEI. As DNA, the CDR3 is TGTGCCAGCAGTTCCAGACTCCCGAACACTGAAGCTTTCTTT. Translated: CASSSRLPNTEAFF.

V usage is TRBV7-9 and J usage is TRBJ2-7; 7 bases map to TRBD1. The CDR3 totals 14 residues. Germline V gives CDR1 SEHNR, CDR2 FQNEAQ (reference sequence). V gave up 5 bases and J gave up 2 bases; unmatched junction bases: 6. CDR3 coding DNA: TGTGCCAGCAGCCCCCGGACAGGAGCCTACGAGCAGTACTTC. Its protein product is CASSPRTGAYEQYF.

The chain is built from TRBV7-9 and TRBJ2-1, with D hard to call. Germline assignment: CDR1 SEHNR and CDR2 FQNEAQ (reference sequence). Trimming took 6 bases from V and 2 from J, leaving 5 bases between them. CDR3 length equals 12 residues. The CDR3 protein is CASSSPYNEQFF. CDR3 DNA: TGTGCCAGCAGTTCCCCCTACAATGAGCAGTTCTTC.

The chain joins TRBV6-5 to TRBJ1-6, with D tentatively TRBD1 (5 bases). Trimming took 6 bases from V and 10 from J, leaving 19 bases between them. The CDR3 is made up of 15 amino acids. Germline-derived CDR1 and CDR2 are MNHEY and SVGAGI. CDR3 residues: CASRQTGTVDSPLHF. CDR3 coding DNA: TGTGCCAGCAGGCAGACCGGGACGGTCGACTCACCCCTCCACTTT.

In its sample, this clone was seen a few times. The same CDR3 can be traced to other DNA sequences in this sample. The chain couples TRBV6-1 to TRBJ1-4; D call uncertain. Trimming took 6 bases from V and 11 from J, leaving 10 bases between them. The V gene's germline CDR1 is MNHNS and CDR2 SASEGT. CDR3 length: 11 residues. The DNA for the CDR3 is TGTGCCAGCAGAGAACTCGGGAAACTGTTTTTT. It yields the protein CASRELGKLFF.

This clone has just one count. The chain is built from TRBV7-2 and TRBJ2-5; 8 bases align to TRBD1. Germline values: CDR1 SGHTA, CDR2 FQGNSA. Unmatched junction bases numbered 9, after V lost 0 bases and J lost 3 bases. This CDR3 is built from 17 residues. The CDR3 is CASSLARDRRYKETQYF. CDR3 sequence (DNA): TGTGCCAGCAGCTTAGCCCGGGACAGGAGATATAAAGAGACCCAGTACTTC.

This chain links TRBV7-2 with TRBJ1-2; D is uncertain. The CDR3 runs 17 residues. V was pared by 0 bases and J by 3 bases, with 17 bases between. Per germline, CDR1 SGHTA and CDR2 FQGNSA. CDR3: CASSLAVAARLDYGYTF. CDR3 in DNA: TGTGCCAGCAGCTTAGCGGTTGCGGCGCGATTGGACTATGGCTACACCTTC. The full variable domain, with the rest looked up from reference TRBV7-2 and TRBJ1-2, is GAGVSQSPSNKVTEKGKDVELRCDPISGHTALYWYRQSLGQGLEFLIYFQGNSAPDKSGLPSDRFSAERTGGSVSTLTIQRTQQEDSAVYLCASSLAVAARLDYGYTFGSGTRLTVV.

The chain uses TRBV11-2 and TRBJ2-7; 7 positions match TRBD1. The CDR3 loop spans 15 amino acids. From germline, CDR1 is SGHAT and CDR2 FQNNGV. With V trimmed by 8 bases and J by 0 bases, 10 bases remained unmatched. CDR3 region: CASSSGTVSSYEQYF. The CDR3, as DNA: TGTGCCAGCTCTTCCGGGACAGTTAGCTCCTACGAGCAGTACTTC.

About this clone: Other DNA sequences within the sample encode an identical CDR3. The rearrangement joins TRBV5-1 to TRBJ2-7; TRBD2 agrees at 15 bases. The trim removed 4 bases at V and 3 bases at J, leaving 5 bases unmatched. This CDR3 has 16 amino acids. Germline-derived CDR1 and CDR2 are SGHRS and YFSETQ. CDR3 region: CASSAGLAGGSYEQYF. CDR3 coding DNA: TGCGCCAGCAGCGCCGGACTAGCGGGAGGGAGCTACGAGCAGTACTTC. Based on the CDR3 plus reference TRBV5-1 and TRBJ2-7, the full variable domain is KAGVTQTPRYLIKTRGQQVTLSCSPISGHRSVSWYQQTPGQGLQFLFEYFSETQRNKGNFPGRFSGRQFSNSRSEMNVSTLELGDSALYLCASSAGLAGGSYEQYFGPGTRLTVT.

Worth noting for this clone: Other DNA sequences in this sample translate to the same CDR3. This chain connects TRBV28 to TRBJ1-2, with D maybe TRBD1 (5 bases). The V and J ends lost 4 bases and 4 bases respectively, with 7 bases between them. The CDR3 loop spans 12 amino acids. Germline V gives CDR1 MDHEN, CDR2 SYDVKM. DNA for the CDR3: TGTGCCAGCAGTTCCGACAGCTATGGCTACACCTTC. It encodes CASSSDSYGYTF.

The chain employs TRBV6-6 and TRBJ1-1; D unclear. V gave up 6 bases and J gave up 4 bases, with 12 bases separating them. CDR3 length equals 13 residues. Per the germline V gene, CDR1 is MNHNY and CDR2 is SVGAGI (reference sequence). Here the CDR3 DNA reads TGTGCCAGCAGCCCTAACCTCGGCACTGAAGCTTTCTTT. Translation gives CASSPNLGTEAFF.

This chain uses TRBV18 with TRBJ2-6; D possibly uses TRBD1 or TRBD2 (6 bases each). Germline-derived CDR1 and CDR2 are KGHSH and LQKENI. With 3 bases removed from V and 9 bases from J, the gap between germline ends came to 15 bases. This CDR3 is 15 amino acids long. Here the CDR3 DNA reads TGTGCCAGCTCACCGGGATGGCGGGACAACAACGTCCTGACTTTC. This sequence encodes CASSPGWRDNNVLTF.

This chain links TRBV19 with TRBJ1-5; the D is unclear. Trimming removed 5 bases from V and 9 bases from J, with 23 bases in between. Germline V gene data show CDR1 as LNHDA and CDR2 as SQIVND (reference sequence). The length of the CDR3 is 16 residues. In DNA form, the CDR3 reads TGTGCCAGTAGTCTCGATTTTGGCGGGGTCGGGAGGCCCCAGCATTTT. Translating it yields CASSLDFGGVGRPQHF.

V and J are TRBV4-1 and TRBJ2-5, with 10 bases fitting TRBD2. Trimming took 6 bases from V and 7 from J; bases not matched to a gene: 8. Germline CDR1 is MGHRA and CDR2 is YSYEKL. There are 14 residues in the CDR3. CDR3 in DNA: TGCGCCAGCAGATACGGGACTAGCGAAGGGACCCAGTACTTC. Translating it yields CASRYGTSEGTQYF.

DNA for the CDR3: TGCGCCAGCAGCCAAGATCCCGGGGGCTCTGGAAACACCATATATTTT. Translation: CASSQDPGGSGNTIYF. The V and J genes are TRBV4-3 and TRBJ1-3; D possibly corresponds to TRBD1 (5 bases). V lost 0 bases to trimming and J lost 0 bases, with 9 bases between them. Germline CDR1 and CDR2: LGHNA and YSLEER. The CDR3 spans 16 residues.

In nucleotides, the CDR3 is TGTGCCAGCAGCCCATCCCTGCCGGGAGGGTACCAAGAGACCCAGTACTTC. Its translation is CASSPSLPGGYQETQYF. The V and J genes are TRBV11-2 and TRBJ2-5; 8 bases map to TRBD2. The CDR3 loop spans 17 amino acids. The germline CDR1 and CDR2 sequences are SGHAT and FQNNGV. Trimming cost V 5 bases and J 0 bases; bases outside gene matches: 11.

The CDR3 is CAWSVLGGLSTDTQYF. The CDR3, as DNA: TGTGCCTGGAGTGTATTGGGTGGGCTTAGCACAGATACGCAGTATTTT. This chain connects TRBV30 to TRBJ2-3; D unresolved. The CDR3 loop spans 16 amino acids. The germline CDR1 and CDR2 sequences are GTSNPN and SVGIG (reference sequence). The V end was cut by 0 bases, the J end by 0 bases, with 13 bases between.

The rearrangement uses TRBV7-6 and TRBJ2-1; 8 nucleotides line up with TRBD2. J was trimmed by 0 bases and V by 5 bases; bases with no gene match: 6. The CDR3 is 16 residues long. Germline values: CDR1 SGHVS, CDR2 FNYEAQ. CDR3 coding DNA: TGTGCCAGCAGCGTAAACGGGAGGGGCTCCTACAATGAGCAGTTCTTC. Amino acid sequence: CASSVNGRGSYNEQFF. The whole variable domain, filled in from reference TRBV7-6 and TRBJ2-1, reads GAGVSQSPRYKVTKRGQDVALRCDPISGHVSLYWYRQALGQGPEFLTYFNYEAQQDKSGLPNDRFSAERPEGSISTLTIQRTEQRDSAMYRCASSVNGRGSYNEQFFGPGTRLTVL.

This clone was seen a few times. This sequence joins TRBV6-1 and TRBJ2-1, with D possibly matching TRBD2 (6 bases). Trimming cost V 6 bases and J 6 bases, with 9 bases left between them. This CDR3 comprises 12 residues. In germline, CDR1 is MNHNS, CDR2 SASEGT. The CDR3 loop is CASRRLGNEQFF. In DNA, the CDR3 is TGTGCCAGCAGAAGACTAGGCAATGAGCAGTTCTTC.

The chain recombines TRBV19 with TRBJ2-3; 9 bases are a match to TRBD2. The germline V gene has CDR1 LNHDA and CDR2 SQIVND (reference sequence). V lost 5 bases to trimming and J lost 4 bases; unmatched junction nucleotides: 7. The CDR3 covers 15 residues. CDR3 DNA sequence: TGTGCCAGTAGTGGACGTAGCGGGAGAGCAGATACGCAGTATTTT. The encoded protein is CASSGRSGRADTQYF. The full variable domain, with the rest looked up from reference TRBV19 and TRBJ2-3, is DGGITQSPKYLFRKEGQNVTLSCEQNLNHDAMYWYRQDPGQGLRLIYYSQIVNDFQKGDIAEGYSVSREKKESFPLTVTSAQKNPTAFYLCASSGRSGRADTQYFGPGTRLTVL.

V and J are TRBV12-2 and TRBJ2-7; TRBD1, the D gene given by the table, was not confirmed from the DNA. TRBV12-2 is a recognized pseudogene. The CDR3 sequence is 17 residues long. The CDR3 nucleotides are TGTGCAAGTCGCTCGATAGGGGCAACGGCTAGCTCCTACGAGCAGTACTTC. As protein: CASRSIGATASSYEQYF.

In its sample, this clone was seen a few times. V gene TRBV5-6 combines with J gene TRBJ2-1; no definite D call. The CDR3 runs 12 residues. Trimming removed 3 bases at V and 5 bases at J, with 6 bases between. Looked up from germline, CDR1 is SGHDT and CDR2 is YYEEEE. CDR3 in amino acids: CASSYLDNEQFF. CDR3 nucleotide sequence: TGTGCCAGCAGCTATCTGGACAATGAGCAGTTCTTC.

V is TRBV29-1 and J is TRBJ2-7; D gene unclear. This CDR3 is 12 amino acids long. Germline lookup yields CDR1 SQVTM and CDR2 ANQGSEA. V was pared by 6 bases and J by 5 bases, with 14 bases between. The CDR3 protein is CSVPAPGDEQYF. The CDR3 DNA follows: TGCAGCGTGCCAGCCCCGGGTGACGAGCAGTACTTC.

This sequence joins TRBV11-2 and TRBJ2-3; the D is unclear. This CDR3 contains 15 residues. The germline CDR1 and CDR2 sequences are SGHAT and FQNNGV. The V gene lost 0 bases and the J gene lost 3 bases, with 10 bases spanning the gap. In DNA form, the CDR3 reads TGTGCCAGCAGCTTAGAATTAACTGTTACAGATACGCAGTATTTT. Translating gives CASSLELTVTDTQYF.

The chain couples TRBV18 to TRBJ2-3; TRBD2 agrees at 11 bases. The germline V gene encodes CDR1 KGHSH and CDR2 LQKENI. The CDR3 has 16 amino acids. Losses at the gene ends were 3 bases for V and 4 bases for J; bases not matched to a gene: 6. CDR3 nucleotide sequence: TGTGCCAGCTCACCCGGGACTAGCGGAGGGGCAGATACGCAGTATTTT. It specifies CASSPGTSGGADTQYF.